This TCR beta chain is from a study of cytomegalovirus exposure and HLA in healthy donors. The study, taken as a whole, reports: An analysis was carried out at a later point. It showed that HLA-associated TCR beta chains were more clonally expanded than equally common non-associated chains. Excluded were some V segments that proved indistinguishable, including TRBV6-2 and TRBV6-3. About 87% or about 30% of the time was how often most TCR beta V segments were productive, according to an earlier analysis.

Germline V CDR1 and CDR2: MNHEY, SVGAGI. The CDR3 totals 13 residues. Germline trimming cut 4 bases from V and 9 bases from J; bases unmatched to any gene: 6. A word on this clone: What it binds is unknown.

The primer mix had 60 Vbeta and 13 Jbeta primers. Produced via immunoSEQ multiplex PCR; TCRdb's table is partial and in-frame only. The sample includes 110,000 or so clones, under 90% of them seen just once. This receptor was obtained from a woman under 30 in good health and CMV-seronegative. The genes are TRBV6-5 and TRBJ2-1; 7 bases are shared with TRBD2. Sample: PBMCs. The CDR3 DNA is TGTGCCAGCAGTTCGGAAGTAGCGGGTGAGCAGTTCTTC. This translates into CASSSEVAGEQFF.